This is a list of T cell receptor beta chains from one sample in a study of blood T cell repertoires in COVID-19. Clones were sequenced by immunoSEQ multiplex PCR, and TCRdb holds only the in-frame ones, with some missing. The table records more than 250,000 clones, about 86% of them present only once. Sequenced material: peripheral blood. The receptors stem from a woman aged 50 to 65 with acute or convalescent COVID-19. Both conserved end residues are part of each CDR3. Each record gives: D gene, J gene, V gene, CDR3 protein, CDR3 DNA. The D gene is left open where the match is weak.

-	TRBJ1-1	TRBV11-3	CASSLDTTGEAFF	TGTGCCAGCAGCTTAGATACTACGGGAGAAGCTTTCTTT
-	TRBJ1-5	TRBV7-8	CASSLARVNNQPQHF	TGTGCCAGCAGCTTAGCCAGGGTAAACAATCAGCCCCAGCATTTT
TRBD2	TRBJ2-2	TRBV6-1	CASSEEGAGSGELFF	TGTGCCAGCAGTGAAGAGGGAGCGGGGAGCGGGGAGCTGTTTTTT
-	TRBJ1-1	TRBV6-5	CASRPGVSNTEAFF	TGTGCCAGCAGGCCGGGGGTATCGAACACTGAAGCTTTCTTT
-	TRBJ2-5	TRBV2	CASSERLGSETQYF	TGTGCCAGCAGTGAAAGACTGGGTTCAGAGACCCAGTACTTC
-	TRBJ2-3	TRBV4-3	CASSQTSPDTQYF	TGCGCCAGCAGCCAAACTTCACCGGATACGCAGTATTTT
-	TRBJ2-5	TRBV2	CASRKGAGGRQETQYF	TGTGCCAGCAGGAAGGGGGCGGGGGGACGCCAAGAGACCCAGTACTTC
-	TRBJ2-1	TRBV27	CASSLLEGVEQFF	TGTGCCAGCAGTTTATTGGAAGGGGTTGAGCAGTTCTTC
-	TRBJ2-3	TRBV7-2	CASSLGRAGQTDTQYF	TGTGCCAGCAGCTTAGGTCGGGCGGGACAGACAGATACGCAGTATTTT
-	TRBJ2-5	TRBV3-1/TRBV3-2	CASSQGVGSFQETQYF	TGTGCCAGCAGCCAAGGAGTCGGGAGTTTCCAAGAGACCCAGTACTTC
-	TRBJ1-1	TRBV11-2	CASSLPTGISEAFF	TGTGCCAGCAGCTTGCCCACAGGGATTTCTGAAGCTTTCTTT
TRBD1	TRBJ2-3	TRBV29-1	CSVTDRRKTDTQYF	TGCAGCGTTACGGACAGGCGCAAAACAGATACGCAGTATTTT
TRBD1	TRBJ1-3	TRBV11-2	CASSIGTDSGNTIYF	TGTGCCAGCAGCATCGGGACAGACTCTGGAAACACCATATATTTT
TRBD2	TRBJ2-7	TRBV15	CATSGGTSGSQYF	TGTGCCACCAGCGGAGGGACTAGCGGGAGTCAGTACTTC